This TCR beta chain was sequenced in a study of T cells in Graves' hyperthyroidism and ophthalmopathy. Study-wide results and limits: The blood repertoire included most of the expanded thyroid clonotypes above 0.001.

Amplification targeted TCR beta CDR3 regions from RNA transcripts. The TCR CDR3 was amplified in a first-round RT-PCR using the HTBI primer set. Each CDR3 protein gets one entry after TCRdb re-called the multiplex PCR reads with MiXCR. The sample yields roughly 280,000 distinct CDR3 sequences, about 20% seen once. Germline V CDR1 and CDR2: LNHDA, SQIVND (reference sequence). V lost 9 bases to trimming and J lost 2 bases, with 14 bases between them. The CDR3 covers 15 residues. On the basis of clinical symptoms, serum thyroxine and TRAb, thyroid ultrasound and orbital computed tomography, diagnoses were made. For this clonotype: Antigen: not known.

The sequence was obtained from a man younger than 45 with Graves' ophthalmopathy. The specimen was blood. V is TRBV19 and J is TRBJ2-6, with D possibly being TRBD1 or TRBD2 (5 bases each). This CDR3 reads CASLEGRAGANVLTF. CDR3 DNA sequence: TGTGCCAGCCTCGAGGGGCGGGCTGGGGCCAACGTCCTGACTTTC.